The clone carrying this T cell receptor beta chain was recorded a few times. These data come from a study of T cells in Graves' hyperthyroidism and ophthalmopathy. The investigators amplified TCR beta CDR3 regions from RNA transcripts. The TCR CDR3 first-round RT-PCR relied on the HTBI primer set. TCRdb re-analysed the multiplex PCR reads in MiXCR, keeping a single row per CDR3 protein. The table lists approximately 720,000 distinct CDR3 sequences, approximately 18% of them singletons. V was cut by 3 bases and J by 4 bases, with 17 bases left in between. Germline CDR1 is LGHDT and CDR2 is YNNKEL (reference sequence). The CDR3 is 16 amino acids.

The sequencing input was blood. The chain uses TRBV3-1 and TRBJ2-3; the D call may be TRBD1 or TRBD2 (5 bases each). The clonotype originates from a woman between 50 and 59 years old with Graves' hyperthyroidism that later progressed to Graves' ophthalmopathy. The CDR3 sequence is CASSHSGTVAPDTQYF. The CDR3 DNA follows: TGTGCCAGCAGCCATTCCGGGACGGTGGCCCCAGATACGCAGTATTTT.